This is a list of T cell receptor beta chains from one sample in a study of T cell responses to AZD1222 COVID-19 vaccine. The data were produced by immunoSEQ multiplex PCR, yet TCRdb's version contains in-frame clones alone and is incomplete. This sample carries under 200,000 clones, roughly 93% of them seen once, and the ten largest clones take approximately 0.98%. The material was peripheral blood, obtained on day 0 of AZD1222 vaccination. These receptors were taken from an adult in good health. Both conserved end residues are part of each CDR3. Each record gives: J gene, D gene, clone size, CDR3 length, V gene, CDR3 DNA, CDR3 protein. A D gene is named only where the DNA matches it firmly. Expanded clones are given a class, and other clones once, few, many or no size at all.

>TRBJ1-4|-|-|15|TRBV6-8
TGTGCCAGCAGTCCCAGCGGAGGCTATAATGAAAAACTGTTTTTT
CASSPSGGYNEKLFF
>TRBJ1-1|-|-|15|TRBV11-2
TGTGCCAGCAGCAATCTCGGGGGGGAGAACACTGAAGCTTTCTTT
CASSNLGGENTEAFF
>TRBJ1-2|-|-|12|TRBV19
TGTGCCAGTAGTAATCCAGGCAACGACTACACCTTC
CASSNPGNDYTF
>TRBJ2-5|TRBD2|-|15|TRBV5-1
TGCGCCAGCAGCGCCTCCGGGACTAGCGAAGAGACCCAGTACTTC
CASSASGTSEETQYF
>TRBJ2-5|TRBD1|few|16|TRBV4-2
TGTGCCAGCAGCCAAGGGGAGACAGGGGTCCAAGAGACCCAGTACTTC
CASSQGETGVQETQYF
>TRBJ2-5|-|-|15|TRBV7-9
TGTGCCAGCAGCCCGTCGAGGGTCGGGCAAGAGACCCAGTACTTC
CASSPSRVGQETQYF
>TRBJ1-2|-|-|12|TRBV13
TGTGCCAGCAGCCGCACCAACTATGGCTACACCTTC
CASSRTNYGYTF
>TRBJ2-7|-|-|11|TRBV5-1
TGCGCCAGCAGCTTTGACTACGAGCAGTACTTC
CASSFDYEQYF
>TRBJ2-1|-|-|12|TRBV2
TGTGCCAGCAGTGACAGGGCCTATGAGCAGTTCTTC
CASSDRAYEQFF
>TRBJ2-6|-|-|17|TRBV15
TGTGCCACCAGCAGAGGACAGATGAGCTCTGGGGCCAACGTCCTGACTTTC
CATSRGQMSSGANVLTF
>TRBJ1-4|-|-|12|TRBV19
TGTGCCAGCACCGCAACTAATGAAAAACTGTTTTTT
CASTATNEKLFF
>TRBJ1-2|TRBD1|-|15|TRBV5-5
TGTGCCAGCAGTTCCGGGACAGGCCTGAACTATGGCTACACCTTC
CASSSGTGLNYGYTF
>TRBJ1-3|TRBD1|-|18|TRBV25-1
TGTGCCAGCAGTGACGGACAGGGGTCCCTACCTGGTGGAAACACCATATATTTT
CASSDGQGSLPGGNTIYF
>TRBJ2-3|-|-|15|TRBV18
TGTGCCAGCTCATTAACGGGGGGCGATGGAGATACGCAGTATTTT
CASSLTGGDGDTQYF
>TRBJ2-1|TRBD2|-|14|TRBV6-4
TGTGCCAGCAGTCAGCGGGAGGGCCTAAATGAGCAGTTCTTC
CASSQREGLNEQFF
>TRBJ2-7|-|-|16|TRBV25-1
TGTGCCAGCAGTGAAAATCCTAGTGGGGGGTGGAGAGAGCAGTACTTC
CASSENPSGGWREQYF
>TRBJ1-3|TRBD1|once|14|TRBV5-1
TGCGCCAGCAGCCGCCAGGGGGCTGGAAACACCATATATTTT
CASSRQGAGNTIYF
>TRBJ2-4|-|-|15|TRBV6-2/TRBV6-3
TGTGCCAGCAGCCCCCCGGGGGTAGCCAAAAACATTCAGTACTTC
CASSPPGVAKNIQYF
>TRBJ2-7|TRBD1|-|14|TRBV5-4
TGTGCCAGCAGACTGGACAGGGCGACCTACGAGCAGTACTTC
CASRLDRATYEQYF
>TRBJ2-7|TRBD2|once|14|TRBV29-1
TGCAGCGTGGACAAAGCGGGAGGGCCGGCCGAGCAGTACTTC
CSVDKAGGPAEQYF
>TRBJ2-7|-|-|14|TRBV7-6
TGTGCCAGCAGTTCAACGGCCGGAACCTACGAGCAGTACTTC
CASSSTAGTYEQYF
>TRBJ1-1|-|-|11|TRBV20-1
TGCAGTGAACGGTTGAACACTGAAGCTTTCTTT
CSERLNTEAFF
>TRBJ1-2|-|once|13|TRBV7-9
TGTGCCAGCAGTGACTCAGGGCGCTATGGCTACACCTTC
CASSDSGRYGYTF
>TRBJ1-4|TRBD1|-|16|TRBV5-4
TGTGCCAGCAGCTCGCCCCGACAGGGGGAGTATGAAAAACTGTTTTTT
CASSSPRQGEYEKLFF
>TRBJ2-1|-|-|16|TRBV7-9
TGTGCCAGCAGCGAACGCCCCGGCGGCTCCTACAATGAGCAGTTCTTC
CASSERPGGSYNEQFF
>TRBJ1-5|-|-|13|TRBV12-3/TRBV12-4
TGTGCCAGCAGTCCGGGACACAATCAGCCCCAGCATTTT
CASSPGHNQPQHF
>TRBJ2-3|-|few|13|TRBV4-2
TGTGCCAGCAGCGGCGCAGGGGCAGATACGCAGTATTTT
CASSGAGADTQYF
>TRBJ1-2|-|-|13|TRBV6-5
TGTGCCAGCCGATCAGGCAGGAACTATGGCTACACCTTC
CASRSGRNYGYTF
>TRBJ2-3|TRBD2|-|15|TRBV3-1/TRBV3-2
TGTGCCAGCAGCCCAGACCGGGGGGGCACAGATACGCAGTATTTT
CASSPDRGGTDTQYF
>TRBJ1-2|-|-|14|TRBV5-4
TGTGCCAGCAGCTTGGCCGGCTGGAACTATGGCTACACCTTC
CASSLAGWNYGYTF
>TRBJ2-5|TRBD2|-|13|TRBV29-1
TGCAGCGGACTAGCGGGTTCTTTGTCCGCGTTGGACTTC
CSGLAGSLSALDF
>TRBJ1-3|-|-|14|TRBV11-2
TGTGCCAGCAGCCGGACTTTCTCTGGAAACACCATATATTTT
CASSRTFSGNTIYF
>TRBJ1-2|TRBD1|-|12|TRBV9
TGTGCCAGCAAAGACAGGGGCGGTGGCTACACCTTC
CASKDRGGGYTF
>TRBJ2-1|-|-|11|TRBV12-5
TGTGCTAGTGGTTTGGGCAGGGAGCAGTTCTTC
CASGLGREQFF
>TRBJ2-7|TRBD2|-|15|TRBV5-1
TGCGCCAGCAGCTTAAGACTAGCGGACCCCTACGAGCAGTACTTC
CASSLRLADPYEQYF
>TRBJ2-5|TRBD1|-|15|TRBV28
TGTGCCAGCAGTTGGGGACAGGGGTACCAAGAGACCCAGTACTTC
CASSWGQGYQETQYF
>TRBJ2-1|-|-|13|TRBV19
TGTGCCAGTAGTATTTCCGGGGACAATGAGCAGTTCTTC
CASSISGDNEQFF
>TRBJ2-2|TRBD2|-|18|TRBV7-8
TGTGCCAGCAGCCGTAGCGGGGGGGTTTCGTCGAACACCGGGGAGCTGTTTTTT
CASSRSGGVSSNTGELFF